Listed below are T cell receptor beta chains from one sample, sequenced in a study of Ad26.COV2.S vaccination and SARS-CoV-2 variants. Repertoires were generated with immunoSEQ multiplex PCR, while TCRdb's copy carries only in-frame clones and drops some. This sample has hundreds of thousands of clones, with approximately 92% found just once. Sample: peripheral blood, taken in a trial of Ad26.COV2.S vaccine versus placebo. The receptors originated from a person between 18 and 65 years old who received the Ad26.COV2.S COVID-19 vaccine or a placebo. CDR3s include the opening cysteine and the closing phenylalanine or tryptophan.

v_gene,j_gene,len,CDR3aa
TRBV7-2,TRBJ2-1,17,CASSFHKRRGAYNEQFF
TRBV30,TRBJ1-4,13,CAWGTAGGEKLFF
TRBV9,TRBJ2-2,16,CASSANRASNTGELFF
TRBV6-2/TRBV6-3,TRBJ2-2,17,CASSPGTSQGNTGELFF
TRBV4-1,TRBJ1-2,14,CASSPGQNDYGYTF
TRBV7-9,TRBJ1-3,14,CASRRAESGNTIYF
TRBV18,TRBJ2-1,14,CASSPPSGSNEQFF
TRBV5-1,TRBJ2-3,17,CASSLAKTSDFSDTQYF
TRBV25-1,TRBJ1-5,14,CASSGQGINQPQHF
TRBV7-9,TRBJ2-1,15,CASSLAGGHYNEQFF
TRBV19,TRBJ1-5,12,CASSKFNQPQHF
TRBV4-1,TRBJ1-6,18,CASSQDGDRSSYNSPLHF
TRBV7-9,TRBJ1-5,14,CASSPGTVNQPQHF
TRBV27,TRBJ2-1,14,CASSFGTLYNEQFF
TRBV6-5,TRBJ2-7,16,CASSYSSLAGSYEQYF
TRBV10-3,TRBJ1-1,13,CAISGGRITEAFF
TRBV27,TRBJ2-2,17,CASSILPRTSNTGELFF
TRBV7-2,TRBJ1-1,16,CASSRIPGQGNTEAFF
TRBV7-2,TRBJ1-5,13,CASSRDRNQPQHF
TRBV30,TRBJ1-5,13,CAWSVAAGEPQHF
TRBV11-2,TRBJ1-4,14,CASSHDGFNEKLFF
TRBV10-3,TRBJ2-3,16,CAISESGQDRWDTQYF
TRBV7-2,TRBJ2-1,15,CASSLGRLPPNEQFF
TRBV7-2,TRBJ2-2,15,CASSFTRANTGELFF
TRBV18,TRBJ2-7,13,CASSPNRVHEQYF
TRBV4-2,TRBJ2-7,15,CASSQETSGSYEQYF
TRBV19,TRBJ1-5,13,CASRMTGNQPQHF
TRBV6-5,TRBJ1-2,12,CASSRGPEGYTF
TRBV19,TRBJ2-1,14,CASSQIGTYNEQFF
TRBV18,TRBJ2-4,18,CASSPRVIREGAKNIQYF
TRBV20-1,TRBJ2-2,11,CSATLTGELFF
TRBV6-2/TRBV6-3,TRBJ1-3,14,CASSSMSSGNTIYF
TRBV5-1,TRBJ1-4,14,CASSLGSTNEKLFF